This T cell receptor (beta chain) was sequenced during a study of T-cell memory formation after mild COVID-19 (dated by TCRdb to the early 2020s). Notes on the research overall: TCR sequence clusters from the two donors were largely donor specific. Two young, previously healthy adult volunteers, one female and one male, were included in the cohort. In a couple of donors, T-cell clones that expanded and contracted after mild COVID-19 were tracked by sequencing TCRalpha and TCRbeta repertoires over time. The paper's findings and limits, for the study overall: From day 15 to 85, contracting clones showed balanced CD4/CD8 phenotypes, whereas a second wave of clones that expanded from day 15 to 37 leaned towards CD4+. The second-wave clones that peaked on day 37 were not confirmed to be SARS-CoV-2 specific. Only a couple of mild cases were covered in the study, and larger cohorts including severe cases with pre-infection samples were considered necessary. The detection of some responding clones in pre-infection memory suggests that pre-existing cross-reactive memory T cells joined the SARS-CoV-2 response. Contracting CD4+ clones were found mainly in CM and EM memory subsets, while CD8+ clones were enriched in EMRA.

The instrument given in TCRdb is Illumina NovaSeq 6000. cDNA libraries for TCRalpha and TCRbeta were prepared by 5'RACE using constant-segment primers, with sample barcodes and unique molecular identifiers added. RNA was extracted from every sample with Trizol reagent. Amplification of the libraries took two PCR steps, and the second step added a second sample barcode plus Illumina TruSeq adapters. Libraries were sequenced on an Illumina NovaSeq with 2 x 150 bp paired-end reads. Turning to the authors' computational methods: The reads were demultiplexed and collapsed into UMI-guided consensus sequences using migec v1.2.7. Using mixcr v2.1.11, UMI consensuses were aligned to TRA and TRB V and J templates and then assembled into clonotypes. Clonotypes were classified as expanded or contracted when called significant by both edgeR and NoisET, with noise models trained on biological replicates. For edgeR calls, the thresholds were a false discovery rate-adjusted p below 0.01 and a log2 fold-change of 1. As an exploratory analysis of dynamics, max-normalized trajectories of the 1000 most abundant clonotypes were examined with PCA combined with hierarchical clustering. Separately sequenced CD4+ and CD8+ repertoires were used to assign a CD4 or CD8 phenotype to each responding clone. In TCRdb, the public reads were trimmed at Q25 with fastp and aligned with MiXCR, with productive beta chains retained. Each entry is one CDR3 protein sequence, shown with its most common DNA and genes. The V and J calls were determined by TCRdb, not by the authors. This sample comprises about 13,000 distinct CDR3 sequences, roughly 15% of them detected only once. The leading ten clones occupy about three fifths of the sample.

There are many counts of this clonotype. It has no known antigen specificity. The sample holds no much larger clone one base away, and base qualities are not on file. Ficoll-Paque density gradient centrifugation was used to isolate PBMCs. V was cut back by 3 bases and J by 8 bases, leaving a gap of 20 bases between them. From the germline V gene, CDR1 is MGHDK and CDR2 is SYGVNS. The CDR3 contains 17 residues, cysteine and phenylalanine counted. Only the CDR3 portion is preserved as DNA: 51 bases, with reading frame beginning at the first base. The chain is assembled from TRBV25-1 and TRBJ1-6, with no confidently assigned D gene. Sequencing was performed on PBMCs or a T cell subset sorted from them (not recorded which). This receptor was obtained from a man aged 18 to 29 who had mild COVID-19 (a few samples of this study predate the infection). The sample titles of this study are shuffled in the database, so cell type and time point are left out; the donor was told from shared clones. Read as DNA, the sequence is TGTGCCAGCAGTGACGTAGGGTTCGTCGGCGGAGATTCACCCCTCCACTTT. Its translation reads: CASSDVGFVGGDSPLHF.